Listed here are 10 T cell receptor beta chains from one sample, sequenced in a study of cytomegalovirus exposure and HLA in healthy donors. The PCR made use of 60 Vbeta and 13 Jbeta primers. The protocol was immunoSEQ multiplex PCR, while the TCRdb copy is restricted to in-frame clones and leaves out a portion. The sample holds roughly 200,000 clones, around 80% seen once. Source material: PBMCs. These receptor sequences come from an older woman in good health and CMV-seropositive.

This sequence joins TRBV5-1 and TRBJ2-7; D not resolved. The CDR3 has 13 residues. Germline V gene sequence: CDR1 SGHRS, CDR2 YFSETQ. With 4 bases removed from V and 2 bases from J, the gap between germline ends came to 10 bases. CDR3 loop: CASSPSAAYEQYF. CDR3 nucleotide sequence: TGCGCCAGCAGCCCATCGGCGGCCTACGAGCAGTACTTC.

The J gene is TRBJ1-2, the V gene TRBV6-5; no definite D call. The germline V gene has CDR1 MNHEY and CDR2 SVGAGI. V was clipped by 10 bases and J by 4 bases, with 10 bases between them. This CDR3 has 11 amino acids. CDR3 nucleotides: TGTGCCACGCGGGCTATCTATGGCTACACCTTC. Encoded protein: CATRAIYGYTF.

The chain carries TRBV19 and TRBJ2-3; maybe TRBD2 (6 bases). The CDR3 extends over 16 amino acids. V was shortened by 3 bases and J by 0 bases, with 13 bases between the two germline ends. Germline assignment: CDR1 LNHDA and CDR2 SQIVND (reference sequence). This chain's CDR3 is CASSIGGAISTDTQYF. CDR3 bases: TGTGCCAGTAGTATCGGCGGGGCCATTAGCACAGATACGCAGTATTTT.

The chain recombines TRBV30 with TRBJ1-4; no clear D gene. Between the trimmed V and J ends, which lost 4 bases and 6 bases, there was a span of 15 bases. The length of the CDR3 is 14 residues. CDR1 and CDR2 from the germline V gene are GTSNPN and SVGIG (reference sequence). CDR3 sequence: CAWIQTGEDEKLFF. CDR3 nucleotides: TGTGCCTGGATACAGACCGGGGAGGATGAAAAACTGTTTTTT.

The V gene is TRBV29-1, the J gene TRBJ1-1, with 9 bases lining up with TRBD1. Per the germline V gene, CDR1 is SQVTM and CDR2 is ANQGSEA. The CDR3 loop spans 13 amino acids. The ends lost 3 bases at V and 3 bases at J; junction bases unmatched: 2. The CDR3 is CSVDRTGDTEAFF. DNA of the CDR3: TGCAGCGTTGATCGGACAGGGGACACTGAAGCTTTCTTT.

This clone has just one count. This chain links TRBV18 with TRBJ1-4, with 7 bases identical to TRBD1. The CDR3 consists of 14 residues. V lost 3 bases, J lost 14 bases, and 12 bases stayed unmatched. Looked up from germline, CDR1 is KGHSH and CDR2 is LQKENI. The CDR3 region is CASSPGGDSPSLFF. The CDR3 DNA is TGTGCCAGCTCACCGGGTGGGGACAGCCCGTCCCTGTTTTTT.

Concerning this clone itself: The conserved phenylalanine or tryptophan normally closing the CDR3 is absent here, so this likely arose from a read error. No DNA is shown, since the ends of the CDR3 on it are uncertain; the CDR3 is the one TCRdb lists. The chain is built from TRBV6-5 and TRBJ1-2; the table gives TRBD1 as D, unverified against the DNA. The CDR3 extends over 9 residues, inclusive of both ends. CDR1 and CDR2 from the germline V gene are MNHEY and SVGAGI. CDR3 protein: CASDTGDRH.

J is TRBJ1-6 and V is TRBV28, with a weak D call TRBD1 (6 bases). Germline V gene sequence: CDR1 MDHEN, CDR2 SYDVKM. CDR3 length: 13 residues. V dropped 8 bases and J dropped 7 bases, with 12 bases sitting between them. The CDR3 region has the DNA TGTGCCAGCGGGGACACGGCAAATTCACCCCTCCACTTT. The encoded protein is CASGDTANSPLHF.

The sample holds one count of this clone. This chain links TRBV2 with TRBJ2-7; 7 bases match TRBD2. The CDR3 totals 14 residues. Per germline, CDR1 SNHLY and CDR2 FYNNEI. V shed 6 bases and J 6 bases; nucleotides not matched to a gene: 11. This CDR3 is CASSSSGRATEQYF. The CDR3 DNA sequence: TGTGCCAGCAGCTCTAGCGGTAGGGCTACCGAGCAGTACTTC.

The chain is built from TRBV6-1 and TRBJ1-5, with D perhaps TRBD1 (5 bases). The germline CDR1 and CDR2 sequences are MNHNS and SASEGT. The V gene lost 5 bases and the J gene lost 2 bases, with 13 bases spanning the gap. CDR3 length: 15 amino acids. The CDR3 DNA reads TGTGCCAGCAGTCAGGGCAGTATGCGCAATCAGCCCCAGCATTTT. It translates to CASSQGSMRNQPQHF.